The clone carrying this T cell receptor beta chain was picked up one time. Its target is unknown. CDR3 length equals 15 residues. Germline CDR1 and CDR2: LGHDT and YNNKEL (reference sequence). Trimming cost V 3 bases and J 12 bases; bases outside gene matches: 6. As processed by the authors: Variation in CDR3 across clinicopathological groups served as the basis for constructing a distant-metastasis classifier in papillary thyroid cancer. TCRdb re-clonotyped the PCR reads via MiXCR. The V and J calls and clone size come from TCRdb's table, not from the authors' own analysis. Here the sample spans 30,000 to 40,000 clones, about 24% being singletons. The data belong to a study of metastatic and nonmetastatic thyroid tumors. Study-wide background: Repertoire comparisons spanned blood and tumor or nodule tissue from malignant and benign thyroid patients. Notes on the study in general: Compared with benign nodules, malignant thyroid tumors were reported to have significantly higher TCR beta diversity in both blood and tumor.

No patient had received any treatment before thyroid surgery. Sample: blood. The receptor comes from a female donor with papillary thyroid cancer or a benign thyroid nodule (not recorded which). Some clones in this sample may be carry-over from other donors' samples. This chain joins TRBV3-1 and TRBJ1-6, with 12 nucleotides matching TRBD1. The CDR3 DNA is TGTGCCAGCAGCCAGCCGGGACAGGGGGCAAGACCCCTCCACTTT. Protein sequence: CASSQPGQGARPLHF. The whole variable domain, filled in from reference TRBV3-1 and TRBJ1-6, reads DTAVSQTPKYLVTQMGNDKSIKCEQNLGHDTMYWYKQDSKKFLKIMFSYNNKELIINETVPNRFSPKSPDKAHLNLHINSLELGDSAVYFCASSQPGQGARPLHFGNGTRLTVT.